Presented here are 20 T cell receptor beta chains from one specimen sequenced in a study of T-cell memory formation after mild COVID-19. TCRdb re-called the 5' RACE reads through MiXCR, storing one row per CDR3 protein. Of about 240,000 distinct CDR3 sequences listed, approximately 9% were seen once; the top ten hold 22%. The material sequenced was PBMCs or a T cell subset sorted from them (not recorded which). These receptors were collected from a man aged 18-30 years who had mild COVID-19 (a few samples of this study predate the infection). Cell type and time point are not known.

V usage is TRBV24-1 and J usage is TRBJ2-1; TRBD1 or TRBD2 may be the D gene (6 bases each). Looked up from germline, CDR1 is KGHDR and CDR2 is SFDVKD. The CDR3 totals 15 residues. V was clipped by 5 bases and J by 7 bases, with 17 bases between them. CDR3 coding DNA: TGTGCCACCAGTGCACCCGGCCAGGGGAGGAATGAGCAGTTCTTC. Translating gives CATSAPGQGRNEQFF.

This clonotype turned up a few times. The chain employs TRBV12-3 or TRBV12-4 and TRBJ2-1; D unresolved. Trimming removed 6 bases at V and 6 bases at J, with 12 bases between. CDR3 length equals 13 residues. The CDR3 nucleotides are TGTGCCAGCAGCCCGGAACTCGGCAATGAGCAGTTCTTC. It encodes CASSPELGNEQFF.

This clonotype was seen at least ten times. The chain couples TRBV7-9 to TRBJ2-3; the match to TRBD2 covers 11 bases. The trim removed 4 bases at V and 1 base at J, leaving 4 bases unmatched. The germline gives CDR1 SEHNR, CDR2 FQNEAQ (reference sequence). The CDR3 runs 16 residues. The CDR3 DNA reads TGTGCCAGCAGCTCCGGACTAGCGGGCCGCACAGATACGCAGTATTTT. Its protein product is CASSSGLAGRTDTQYF.

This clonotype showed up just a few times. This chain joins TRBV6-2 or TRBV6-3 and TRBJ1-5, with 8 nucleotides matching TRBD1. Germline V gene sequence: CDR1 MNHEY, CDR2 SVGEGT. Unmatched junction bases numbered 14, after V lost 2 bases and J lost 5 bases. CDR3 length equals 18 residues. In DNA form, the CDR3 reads TGTGCCAGCAGTTACCCGTCCCGCATACAGGGGGGAGATCAGCCCCAGCATTTT. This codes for CASSYPSRIQGGDQPQHF.

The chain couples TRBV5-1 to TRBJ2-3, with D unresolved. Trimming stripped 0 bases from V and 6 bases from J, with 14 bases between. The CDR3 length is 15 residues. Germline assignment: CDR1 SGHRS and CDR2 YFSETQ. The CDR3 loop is CASSLEFVPADTQYF. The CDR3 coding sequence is TGCGCCAGCAGCTTGGAATTCGTCCCGGCGGATACGCAGTATTTT.

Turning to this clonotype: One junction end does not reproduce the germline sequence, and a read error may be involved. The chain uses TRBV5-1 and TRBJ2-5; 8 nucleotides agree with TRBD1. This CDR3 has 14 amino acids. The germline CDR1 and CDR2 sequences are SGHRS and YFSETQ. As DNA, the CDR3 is TGCGCCAGCATCGAAGGACAGGGCCAAGAGACCAAGTACTTC. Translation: CASIEGQGQETKYF.

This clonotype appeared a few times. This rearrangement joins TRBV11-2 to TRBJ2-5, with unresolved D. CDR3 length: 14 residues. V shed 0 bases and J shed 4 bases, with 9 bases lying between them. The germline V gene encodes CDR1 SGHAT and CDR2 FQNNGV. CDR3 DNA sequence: TGTGCCAGCAGCTTAGAGAGCGAATCAGAGACCCAGTACTTC. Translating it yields CASSLESESETQYF.

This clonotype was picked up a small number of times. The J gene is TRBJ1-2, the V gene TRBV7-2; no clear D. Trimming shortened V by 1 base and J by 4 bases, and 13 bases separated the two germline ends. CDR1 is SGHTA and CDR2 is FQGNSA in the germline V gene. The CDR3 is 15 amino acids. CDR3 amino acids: CASSLDRTSVYGYTF. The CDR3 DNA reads TGTGCCAGCAGCTTAGACCGAACATCCGTCTATGGCTACACCTTC.

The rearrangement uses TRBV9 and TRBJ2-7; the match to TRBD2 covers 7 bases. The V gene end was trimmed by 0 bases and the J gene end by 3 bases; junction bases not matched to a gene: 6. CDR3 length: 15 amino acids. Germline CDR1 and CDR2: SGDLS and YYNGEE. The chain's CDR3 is CASSVAGSGDYEQYF. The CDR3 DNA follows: TGTGCCAGCAGCGTAGCTGGAAGCGGGGACTACGAGCAGTACTTC.

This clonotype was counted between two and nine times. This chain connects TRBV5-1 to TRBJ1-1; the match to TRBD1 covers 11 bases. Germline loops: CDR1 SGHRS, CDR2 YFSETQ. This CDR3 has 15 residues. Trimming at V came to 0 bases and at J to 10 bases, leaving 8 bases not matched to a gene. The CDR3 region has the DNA TGCGCCAGCAGCTTGGCCGGACAGGGGGCGATATCAGCTTTCTTT. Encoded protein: CASSLAGQGAISAFF. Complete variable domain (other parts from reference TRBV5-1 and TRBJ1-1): KAGVTQTPRYLIKTRGQQVTLSCSPISGHRSVSWYQQTPGQGLQFLFEYFSETQRNKGNFPGRFSGRQFSNSRSEMNVSTLELGDSALYLCASSLAGQGAISAFFGQGTRLTVV.

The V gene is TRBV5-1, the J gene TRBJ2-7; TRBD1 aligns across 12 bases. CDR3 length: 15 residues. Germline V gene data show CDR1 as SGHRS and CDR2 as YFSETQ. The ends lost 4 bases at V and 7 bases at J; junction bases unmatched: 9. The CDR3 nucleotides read TGCGCCAGCAGCCTCATGGGACAGGGGGCGGAAGAGCAGTACTTC. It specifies CASSLMGQGAEEQYF.

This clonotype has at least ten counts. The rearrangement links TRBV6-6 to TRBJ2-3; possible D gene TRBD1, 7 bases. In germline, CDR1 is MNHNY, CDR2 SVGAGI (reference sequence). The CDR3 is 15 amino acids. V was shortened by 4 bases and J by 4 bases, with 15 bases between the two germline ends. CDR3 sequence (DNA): TGTGCCAGCAGTTGGGGGGACAGATTATCAGATACGCAGTATTTT. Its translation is CASSWGDRLSDTQYF.

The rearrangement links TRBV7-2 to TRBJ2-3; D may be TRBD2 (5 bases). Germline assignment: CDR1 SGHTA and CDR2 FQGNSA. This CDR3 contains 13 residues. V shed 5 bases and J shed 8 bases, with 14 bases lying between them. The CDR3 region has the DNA TGTGCCAGCAGCAGAAACCGCGCGGGTACGCAGTATTTT. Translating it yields CASSRNRAGTQYF.

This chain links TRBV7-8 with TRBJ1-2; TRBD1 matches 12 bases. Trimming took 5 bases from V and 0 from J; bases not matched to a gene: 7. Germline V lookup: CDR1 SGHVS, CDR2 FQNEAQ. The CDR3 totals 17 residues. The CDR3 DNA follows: TGTGCCAGCAGCCCGGGGACAGGGGGCGCGCCTAACTATGGCTACACCTTC. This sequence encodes CASSPGTGGAPNYGYTF.

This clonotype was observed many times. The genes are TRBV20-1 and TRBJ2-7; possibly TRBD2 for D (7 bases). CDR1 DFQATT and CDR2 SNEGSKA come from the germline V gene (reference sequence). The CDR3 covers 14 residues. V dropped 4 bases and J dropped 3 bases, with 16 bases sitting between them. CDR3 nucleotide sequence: TGCAGTGCTATACCAGGCGGGGGCAGCTACGAGCAGTACGTC. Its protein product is CSAIPGGGSYEQYV.

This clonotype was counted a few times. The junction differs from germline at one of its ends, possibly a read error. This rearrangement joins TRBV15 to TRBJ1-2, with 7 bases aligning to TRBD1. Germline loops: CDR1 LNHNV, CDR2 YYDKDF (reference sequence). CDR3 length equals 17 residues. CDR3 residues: CATSISRAGGFMALRAF. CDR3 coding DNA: TGTGCCACCAGCATAAGCCGTGCAGGGGGATTTATGGCCCTCCGTGCCTTC.

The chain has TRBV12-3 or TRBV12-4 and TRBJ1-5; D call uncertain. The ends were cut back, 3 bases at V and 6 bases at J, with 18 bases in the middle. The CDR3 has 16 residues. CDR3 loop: CASSFCDRVLRQPQHF. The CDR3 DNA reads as TGTGCCAGCAGTTTTTGTGATCGGGTTTTGCGTCAGCCCCAGCATTTT.

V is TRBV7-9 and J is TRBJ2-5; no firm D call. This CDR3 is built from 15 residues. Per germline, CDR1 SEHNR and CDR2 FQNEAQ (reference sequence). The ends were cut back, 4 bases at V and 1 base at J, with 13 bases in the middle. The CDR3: CASSSPIKPQETQYF. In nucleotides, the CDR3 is TGTGCCAGCAGCTCTCCTATAAAGCCCCAAGAGACCCAGTACTTC.

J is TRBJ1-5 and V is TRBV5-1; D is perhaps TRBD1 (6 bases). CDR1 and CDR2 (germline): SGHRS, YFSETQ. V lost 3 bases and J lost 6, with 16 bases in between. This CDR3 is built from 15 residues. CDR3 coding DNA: TGCGCCAGCAGCTACGAAGGGGGAGTTGGTCAGCCCCAGCATTTT. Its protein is CASSYEGGVGQPQHF.

CDR3 in amino acids: CATSDLLRGQETQYF. The CDR3 coding sequence is TGTGCCACCAGTGATTTGCTACGGGGGCAAGAGACCCAGTACTTC. The rearrangement links TRBV24-1 to TRBJ2-5, with a possible D match to TRBD2 (6 bases). The germline V gene encodes CDR1 KGHDR and CDR2 SFDVKD. Trimming shortened V by 0 bases and J by 2 bases, and 9 bases separated the two germline ends. The CDR3 sequence is 15 residues long.